This entry concerns a single T cell receptor (beta chain). Its antigen is unknown. There are no base qualities to consult, and no much larger clone falls within one base. V is pared back by 0 bases and J by 2 bases, with 10 bases lying between the germline termini. The germline V gene supplies CDR1 MNHEY and CDR2 SVGAGI. Taken from cysteine to phenylalanine, the CDR3 has 15 residues. Kept here is only the CDR3 DNA, which spans 45 bases and is read in frame from base 1. This record comes from a study of T cell responses to AZD1222 COVID-19 vaccine (dated by TCRdb to the early 2020s). At the level of the whole study: Because spike-specific TCR depth and breadth did not differ between the two schedules, AZD1222 recipients who got a second dose at roughly 4 weeks were pooled with those who got a second dose at roughly 12 weeks. Trial participants were enrolled by age into subgroups of 18-55, 56-69 and 70-plus years, and around 140, 26 and 57 TCR-sequenced participants, respectively, were included in these subgroups. TCR sequencing covered roughly 230 trial participants: 200 to 210 given two doses of AZD1222 and some 25 given two doses of MenACWY control vaccine. The paper's findings and limits, for the study overall: The vaccine-associated CD4 TCRs covered the entire spike protein, and the dominant responses fell in regions 160-218 and 743-854. In the small 56-69-year group, the increase in depth fell short of significance, most likely because of low power. Participants were mostly white British and included more females than males, and it was suggested by the authors that clonal diversity may have been underestimated. Reportedly, almost half of the unique spike-specific TCRs recognized epitopes lying outside the regions that are mutated in the B.1.351 and B.1.1.7 variants. After two AZD1222 doses, both the breadth and the depth of spike-specific TCRs were significantly higher than at day 0 and than in MenACWY recipients. Conclusions about previously exposed vaccinees are limited because only six or seven AZD1222 recipients were SARS-CoV-2 seropositive at baseline. Because no day 14 peak-response samples were available, the repertoires could be characterized only after the peak T cell response.

The CDR3 regions of human TCRbeta chains were analyzed by immunosequencing. Per the original workflow: Repertoire TCRs were matched against a reference library of SARS-CoV-2-specific TCRs generated with the MIRA antigen-specificity platform. Breadth was defined as the fraction of unique TCRs that were SARS-CoV-2-associated, and depth was defined as the fraction of total T cells that were SARS-CoV-2-associated. Using the MIRA data, each spike-specific TCR was assigned both to the spike region to which the TCR was reactive and to a CD4 or CD8 class. Log10-transformed breadth and depth values were compared by one-way ANOVA with Sidak's multiple comparisons tests. The immuneACCESS repertoire file appears here via TCRdb, limited to in-frame rearrangements. These files lack a portion of the clones; in checked studies, under half of the deficit traces to unresolved V genes, and the cause of the others is not known. V and J calls and clone size are as listed in that table; D and trimming were resolved from the DNA. The sample table contains 180,000 or so clones; only one count was recorded for 85% to 95% of them. The leading ten clones occupy 3.9% of the sample.

The time point label for this specimen denotes: baseline before first vaccination. The vaccinee samples were drawn from two UK trials, COV001 and COV002, one of which was a single-blind randomized controlled phase 2/3 trial testing AZD1222 (ChAdOx1 nCoV-19) in healthy adults. Trial participant PBMC samples were collected at day 0 and day 28 after the second dose for TCRbeta chain sequencing. This sequence originates from an adult in good health. This receptor chain uses TRBV6-5 and TRBJ1-2; the D gene lacks a confident call. Sequenced here: peripheral blood, sampled on day 0 of AZD1222 vaccination. The sequenced DNA: TGTGCCAGCAGTTACTCGAGAGGGTCCAACTATGGCTACACCTTC. Translated, it reads CASSYSRGSNYGYTF.